The T cell receptor (beta chain) under discussion was sequenced for a study of T-cell memory formation after mild COVID-19. Findings of the study overall: Contracting CD8+ clones were enriched in EMRA, CD4+ mainly in CM and EM.

TCRdb reprocessed the 5' RACE reads via MiXCR and lists one record per CDR3 protein. The top ten hold roughly 8.2% of the sample, which has 580,000 or so distinct CDR3 sequences, approximately 15% seen once. As regards this clonotype: Antigen unknown.

CDR3 size: 14 residues. Trimming shortened V by 3 bases and J by 9 bases, and 18 bases separated the two germline ends. CDR1 and CDR2 (germline): SQVTM, ANQGSEA. The sample consisted of PBMCs or a T cell subset sorted from them (not recorded which). The J gene is TRBJ2-1, the V gene TRBV29-1, with a tentative D call TRBD2 (6 bases). This receptor was identified in an adult woman who had mild COVID-19 (a few samples of this study predate the infection). Cell type and time point are not known. The CDR3 sequence is CSVDGGTPLSEQFF. CDR3 DNA: TGCAGCGTTGACGGCGGGACCCCCTTAAGTGAGCAGTTCTTC.